These T cell receptor beta chains were read from a single sample in a study of T-cell memory formation after mild COVID-19. TCRdb re-called the 5' RACE reads with MiXCR, one entry per CDR3 protein. The data hold under 700,000 distinct CDR3 sequences, with over 20% observed a single time. Specimen: PBMCs or a T cell subset sorted from them (not recorded which). The receptors here all came from an adult woman who had mild COVID-19 (a few samples of this study predate the infection). Cell type and time point are not known. CDR3s include the opening cysteine and the closing phenylalanine or tryptophan. D genes are given only for firm matches. Expanded clones are given a class, and other clones once, few, many or no size at all.

>TRBV20-1|TRBJ2-5|-|-
CSARDSRGTQYF
TGCAGTGCTAGAGATTCCCGGGGGACCCAGTACTTC
>TRBV20-1|TRBJ2-3|few|TRBD2
CSADGGGALGDTQYF
TGCAGTGCGGACGGCGGGGGGGCCTTGGGAGATACGCAGTATTTT
>TRBV6-5|TRBJ1-6|-|-
CASSPDPALNSPLHF
TGTGCCAGCAGTCCGGACCCGGCCTTGAATTCACCCCTCCACTTT
>TRBV7-8|TRBJ1-1|few|-
CASIGGRATEAFF
TGTGCCAGCATAGGAGGCAGAGCCACTGAAGCTTTCTTT
>TRBV20-1|TRBJ1-1|-|-
CSARVARDLGTEAFF
TGCAGTGCTAGAGTAGCGAGAGATCTGGGCACTGAAGCTTTCTTT
>TRBV30|TRBJ1-6|-|-
CAWRGPGVSPLHF
TGTGCCTGGAGGGGGCCTGGGGTGTCACCCCTCCACTTT
>TRBV29-1|TRBJ2-3|-|-
CSVESTDTQYF
TGCAGCGTTGAAAGCACAGATACGCAGTATTTT
>TRBV7-2|TRBJ2-7|many|TRBD2
CASSISGISAHEQYF
TGTGCCAGCAGCATTAGCGGGATCTCGGCCCACGAGCAGTACTTC
>TRBV12-3/TRBV12-4|TRBJ2-1|few|-
CASRRAGSPHGEQFF
TGTGCCAGCAGGAGGGCCGGCTCCCCCCATGGTGAGCAGTTCTTC
>TRBV7-9|TRBJ1-1|few|-
CASSRWDTEAFF
TGTGCCAGTTCAAGGTGGGACACTGAAGCTTTCTTT
>TRBV5-6|TRBJ2-1|few|TRBD1
CASSGFSGTGDYNEQFF
TGTGCCAGCAGCGGATTTTCTGGGACAGGAGACTACAATGAGCAGTTCTTC
>TRBV6-5|TRBJ2-1|-|TRBD1
CASRLTGNPSYNEQFF
TGTGCCAGCAGACTGACAGGGAACCCCTCCTACAATGAGCAGTTCTTC
>TRBV27|TRBJ2-6|few|-
CASSLYGANVLTF
TGTGCCAGCAGTTTATACGGGGCCAACGTCCTGACTTTC
>TRBV20-1|TRBJ1-4|-|TRBD1
CSARDPRPRGFYGATNEKLFF
TGCAGTGCTAGAGACCCGAGGCCCAGGGGGTTTTACGGAGCAACTAATGAAAAACTGTTTTTT
>TRBV5-6|TRBJ1-5|few|-
CASSLGAGSWYQPQHF
TGTGCCAGCAGCTTGGGGGCAGGGAGTTGGTATCAGCCCCAGCATTTT
>TRBV7-2|TRBJ2-4|few|-
CASSSSGQWGNIQYF
TGTGCCAGCAGCTCAAGCGGCCAGTGGGGGAACATTCAGTACTTC
>TRBV5-5|TRBJ2-1|few|TRBD2
CASSPNPGVAGAGNNEQFF
TGTGCCAGCAGCCCCAATCCCGGCGTGGCGGGAGCAGGCAACAATGAGCAGTTCTTC
>TRBV7-8|TRBJ1-1|few|-
CASSDPTGNTEAFF
TGTGCCAGCAGCGACCCGACCGGAAACACTGAAGCTTTCTTT
>TRBV12-3/TRBV12-4|TRBJ1-5|few|-
CASTKSRAGKQPQHF
TGTGCCAGCACTAAAAGTAGGGCGGGGAAACAGCCCCAGCATTTT
>TRBV29-1|TRBJ2-5|-|-
CSVEVLKETQYF
TGCAGCGTTGAAGTCCTAAAAGAGACCCAGTACTTC
>TRBV7-3|TRBJ2-5|-|-
CASSSGVGETQYF
TGTGCCAGCAGCTCAGGGGTGGGGGAGACCCAGTACTTC
>TRBV20-1|TRBJ2-7|many|-
CSARGTRAYEQYF
TGCAGTGCTAGAGGAACAAGAGCCTACGAGCAGTACTTC
>TRBV4-3|TRBJ1-6|few|-
CASSLRDSPLHF
TGCGCCAGCAGCCTTCGGGATTCACCCCTCCACTTT
>TRBV7-9|TRBJ1-1|-|-
CASSGPTDWDTEAFF
TGTGCCAGCAGCGGGCCGACAGATTGGGACACTGAAGCTTTCTTT
>TRBV7-6|TRBJ2-7|many|-
CASSERLGSEQYF
TGTGCCAGCAGTGAAAGACTCGGCTCCGAGCAGTACTTC
>TRBV19|TRBJ1-1|medium-sized|-
CASSIGGGTEAFF
TGTGCCAGTAGTATCGGAGGGGGCACTGAAGCTTTCTTT
>TRBV28|TRBJ2-7|few|TRBD1
CASSLTSSLGTGRDEQYF
TGTGCCAGCAGTTTAACTTCTAGCCTAGGGACAGGGCGCGACGAGCAGTACTTC
>TRBV29-1|TRBJ2-7|once|TRBD2
CSVTSGRAFEQYF
TGCAGCGTTACTAGCGGGAGGGCATTTGAGCAGTACTTC
>TRBV6-5|TRBJ2-1|-|-
CASWTGAYHNEQFF
TGTGCCAGCTGGACGGGTGCTTATCACAATGAGCAGTTCTTC
>TRBV7-3|TRBJ2-2|-|TRBD2
CASSLLAGDNTGELFF
TGTGCCAGCAGCTTACTAGCGGGAGACAACACCGGGGAGCTGTTTTTT
>TRBV7-3|TRBJ2-1|few|-
CASSLNGGLYNEQFF
TGTGCCAGCAGCTTAAACGGGGGACTTTACAATGAGCAGTTCTTC
>TRBV2|TRBJ2-2|-|TRBD2
CASSEKASGGAGGELFF
TGTGCCAGCAGTGAGAAGGCTAGCGGGGGGGCCGGCGGGGAGCTGTTTTTT
>TRBV9|TRBJ1-1|-|-
CASSAGGGGFTEAFF
TGTGCCAGCAGCGCCGGAGGGGGGGGATTCACTGAAGCTTTCTTT
>TRBV24-1|TRBJ2-6|-|-
CATSDFANTSGANVLTF
TGTGCCACCAGTGATTTCGCGAACACCTCTGGGGCCAACGTCCTGACTTTC
>TRBV20-1|TRBJ1-3|few|TRBD1
CSARGSGGVRNTIYF
TGCAGTGCTAGAGGGTCAGGGGGGGTGAGAAACACCATATATTTT
>TRBV7-6|TRBJ2-2|many|-
CASSLVAFSTGELFF
TGTGCCAGCAGCTTAGTAGCTTTTTCCACCGGGGAGCTGTTTTTT
>TRBV12-3/TRBV12-4|TRBJ2-1|many|TRBD2
CASRLTSGSYNEQFF
TGTGCCAGCAGGTTGACTAGCGGGAGTTACAATGAGCAGTTCTTC
>TRBV7-6|TRBJ2-3|-|-
CASSLMGGRSTGDTQYF
TGTGCCAGCAGCTTAATGGGGGGCCGAAGCACAGGAGATACGCAGTATTTT
>TRBV6-2/TRBV6-3|TRBJ1-1|few|-
CASSYRPRNTEAFF
TGTGCCAGCAGTTACAGGCCGCGAAACACTGAAGCTTTCTTT
>TRBV20-1|TRBJ1-5|few|-
CSARDQESNQPQHF
TGCAGTGCTAGAGATCAGGAGAGCAATCAGCCCCAGCATTTT
>TRBV3-1|TRBJ2-1|few|TRBD2
CASRPSGGAHNEQFF
TGTGCCAGCAGACCTAGCGGGGGGGCACACAATGAGCAGTTCTTC
>TRBV5-1|TRBJ2-3|-|TRBD2
CASNRGGLADTQYF
TGCGCCAGCAACCGGGGGGGGCTGGCAGATACGCAGTATTTT
>TRBV9|TRBJ2-2|-|TRBD2
CASSVALTSGRGTGELFF
TGTGCCAGCAGCGTAGCCTTAACTAGCGGGAGAGGTACCGGGGAGCTGTTTTTT
>TRBV24-1|TRBJ2-3|-|-
CATSKFEAGDTQYF
TGTGCCACCAGTAAATTTGAAGCGGGAGATACGCAGTATTTT
>TRBV5-1|TRBJ1-2|few|-
CASSLVRDYGYTF
TGCGCCAGCAGCTTGGTCAGGGACTATGGCTACACCTTC
>TRBV5-6|TRBJ1-2|few|-
CASSFTGLYGYTF
TGTGCCAGCAGCTTTACAGGGCTCTATGGCTACACCTTC
>TRBV19|TRBJ2-5|-|-
CASSSEEGETQYF
TGTGCCAGTAGTAGTGAGGAGGGAGAGACCCAGTACTTC
>TRBV2|TRBJ2-3|-|TRBD2
CASSELLLAGTDTQYF
TGTGCCAGCAGTGAACTATTACTAGCGGGCACAGATACGCAGTATTTT
>TRBV6-5|TRBJ1-1|-|TRBD1
CASSPRQGGGKTEAFF
TGTGCCAGCAGTCCGCGACAGGGGGGTGGAAAAACTGAAGCTTTCTTT
>TRBV6-2/TRBV6-3|TRBJ2-1|few|-
CASIYLSGEDPIYHEQFF
TGTGCCAGCATCTACCTAAGTGGGGAGGACCCTATCTACCATGAGCAGTTCTTC
>TRBV9|TRBJ1-2|-|-
CASSRQTMDGYTF
TGTGCCAGCAGCAGACAGACTATGGATGGCTACACCTTC
>TRBV20-1|TRBJ2-2|-|TRBD1
CSVGTGGPGELFF
TGCAGTGTAGGGACAGGGGGCCCCGGGGAGCTGTTTTTT